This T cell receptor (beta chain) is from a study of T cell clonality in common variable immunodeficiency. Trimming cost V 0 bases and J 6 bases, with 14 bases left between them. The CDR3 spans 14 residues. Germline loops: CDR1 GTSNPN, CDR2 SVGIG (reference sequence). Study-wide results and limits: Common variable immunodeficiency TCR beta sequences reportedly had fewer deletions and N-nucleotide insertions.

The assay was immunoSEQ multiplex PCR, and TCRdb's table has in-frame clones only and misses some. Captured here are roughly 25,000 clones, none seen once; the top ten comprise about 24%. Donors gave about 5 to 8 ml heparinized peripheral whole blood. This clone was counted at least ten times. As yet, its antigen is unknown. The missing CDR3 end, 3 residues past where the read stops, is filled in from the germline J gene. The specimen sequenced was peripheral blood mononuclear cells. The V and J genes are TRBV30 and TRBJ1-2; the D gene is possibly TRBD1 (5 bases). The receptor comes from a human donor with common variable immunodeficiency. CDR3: CAWSVSRGIDGYTF. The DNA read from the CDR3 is TGTGCCTGGAGTGTATCGAGGGGAATCGATGGC.